These 2 T cell receptor beta chains originate from one sample sequenced in a study of T cells in narcolepsy. Profiling relied on immunoSEQ multiplex PCR, and the TCRdb table lists in-frame clones only, not all of them. The repertoire holds over 30,000 clones, with about nine tenths as singletons. Sequencing input: CD45RA- memory CD4+ T cells from PBMCs. The receptors originated from a human donor with narcolepsy.

This chain uses TRBV4-2 with TRBJ2-3; D tentatively reads TRBD1 or TRBD2 (5 bases each). Germline assignment: CDR1 LGHNA and CDR2 YNFKEQ. The ends were cut back, 1 base at V and 0 bases at J, with 14 bases in the middle. This CDR3 has 17 amino acids. CDR3 loop: CASSQGDGTPSTDTQYF. The CDR3 DNA follows: TGTGCCAGCAGCCAAGGGGACGGAACCCCTAGCACAGATACGCAGTATTTT.

This chain uses TRBV27 with TRBJ1-2; TRBD1 matches at 7 bases. J gave up 7 bases and V 4 bases, and 15 bases lay outside the gene matches. CDR1 and CDR2 (germline): MNHEY, SMNVEV (reference sequence). This CDR3 has 16 amino acids. CDR3 amino acids: CASSSTPRQGRGGYTF. The CDR3 DNA follows: TGTGCCAGCAGTTCGACACCACGACAGGGTCGCGGTGGCTACACCTTC.